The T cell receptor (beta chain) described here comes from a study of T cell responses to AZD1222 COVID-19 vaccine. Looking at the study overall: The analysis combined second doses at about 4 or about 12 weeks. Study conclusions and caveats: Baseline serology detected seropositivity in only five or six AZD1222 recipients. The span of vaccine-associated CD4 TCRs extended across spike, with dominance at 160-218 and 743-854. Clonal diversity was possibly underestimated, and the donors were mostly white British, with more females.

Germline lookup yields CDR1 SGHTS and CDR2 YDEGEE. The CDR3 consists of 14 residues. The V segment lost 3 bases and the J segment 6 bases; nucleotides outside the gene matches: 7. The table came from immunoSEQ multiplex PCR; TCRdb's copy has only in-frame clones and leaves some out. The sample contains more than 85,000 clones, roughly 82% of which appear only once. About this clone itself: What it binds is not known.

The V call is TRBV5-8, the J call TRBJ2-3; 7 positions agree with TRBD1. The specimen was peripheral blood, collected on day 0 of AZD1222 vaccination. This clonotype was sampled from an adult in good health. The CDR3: CASSSGTVGDTQYF. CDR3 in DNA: TGTGCCAGCAGCTCCGGGACAGTAGGCGATACGCAGTATTTT.